This TCR beta chain was captured by sequencing in a study of T cells after yellow fever vaccination. Study at large: Any fraction with a low cell number was prepared using SMART-Seq v4 Ultra Low Input. Whole-study findings and limits: Only a small proportion of the clonotypes turned up in both the CD4 and the CD8 compartments, likely arising from convergent recombination. A secondary response was less intense yet reached its peak sooner, at day 5 versus 15.

TCRdb itself ran the 5' RACE reads through MiXCR, one entry per CDR3 protein. Of about 350,000 distinct CDR3 sequences listed, about 4% were seen once; the top ten hold 20% to 25%. This clonotype has only a few counts. Its antigen is still unknown. CDR1 ENHRY and CDR2 SYGVKD come from the germline V gene. V was pared by 5 bases and J by 0 bases, with 4 bases of the junction left unmatched. This CDR3 has 14 residues. The source is a man aged 18 to 29 who received the YFV17D yellow fever vaccine. The material sequenced was PBMCs, taken 5 days after the yellow fever booster vaccination. This chain joins TRBV10-3 and TRBJ2-7; 7 positions match TRBD2. CDR3 bases: TGTGCCATCAGTCCTGGGGGGGACTCCTACGAGCAGTACGTC. Protein: CAISPGGDSYEQYV.